The 30 T cell receptor beta chains listed next were all sequenced from one sample in a study of blood T cell repertoires in COVID-19. This table comes from immunoSEQ multiplex PCR, and its TCRdb copy is limited to in-frame clones, with some not included. This table holds 200,000 to 250,000 clones, roughly 80% found once. The sequencing sample was made of PBMCs or T cells enriched from blood (not recorded which). These receptors all stem from a woman aged 40 to 50 with acute COVID-19.

The rearrangement links TRBV4-1 to TRBJ2-1, with 8 bases that match TRBD2. The V gene end was trimmed by 4 bases and the J gene end by 5 bases; junction bases not matched to a gene: 7. The germline CDR1 and CDR2 sequences are MGHRA and YSYEKL. CDR3 length: 15 amino acids. CDR3 sequence reads: CASSLVGSGDNEQFF. The CDR3 DNA reads as TGCGCCAGCAGCCTCGTCGGTAGCGGGGACAATGAGCAGTTCTTC.

The genes are TRBV7-3 and TRBJ1-3; 7 bases fit TRBD1. V shed 4 bases and J 5 bases; nucleotides not matched to a gene: 8. Germline lookup yields CDR1 SGHTA and CDR2 FQGTGA. CDR3 length: 15 amino acids. CDR3 region: CASSCGQVLRNTIYF. Written as DNA, the CDR3 is TGTGCCAGCAGCTGCGGACAGGTCCTGAGAAACACCATATATTTT.

This clone came up a few times. The chain uses TRBV15 and TRBJ1-5; a weak D match, TRBD1 (5 bases). In germline, CDR1 is LNHNV, CDR2 YYDKDF (reference sequence). The V gene lost 5 bases and the J gene lost 3 bases, with 11 bases spanning the gap. This CDR3 has 14 residues. The CDR3 region has the DNA TGTGCCACCAGCGGTAGGGGCTCCAATCAGCCCCAGCATTTT. Its protein product is CATSGRGSNQPQHF.

The genes are TRBV3-1 (or the pseudogene TRBV3-2) and TRBJ1-4, with D possibly TRBD1 on 5 matching bases. Deletions cut 0 bases from V and 0 bases from J, with 11 bases between. Germline CDR1 and CDR2: LGHDT and YNNKEL (reference sequence). The CDR3 consists of 17 residues. Written as DNA, the CDR3 is TGTGCCAGCAGCCAAGACTCGAGCAGGGCAACTAATGAAAAACTGTTTTTT. It yields the protein CASSQDSSRATNEKLFF.

The gene calls are TRBV5-1 and TRBJ1-4; no clear D gene. CDR1 SGHRS and CDR2 YFSETQ come from the germline V gene. This CDR3 contains 15 residues. V lost 4 bases and J 7 bases, leaving 17 bases between the germline ends. The CDR3 DNA follows: TGCGCCAGCAGCCCAGTTGCGGGAGGCGGTGAAAAACTGTTTTTT. This encodes CASSPVAGGGEKLFF.

The CDR3 loop reads CASSLMDSNYGYTF. CDR3 nucleotides: TGTGCCAGCAGCTTGATGGACAGTAACTATGGCTACACCTTC. The chain has TRBV7-9 and TRBJ1-2; TRBD1 might be the D (6 bases). CDR1 and CDR2 from the germline V gene are SEHNR and FQNEAQ (reference sequence). The CDR3 has 14 amino acids. The germline V and J ends were trimmed by 3 bases and 1 base, with 9 bases remaining between them.

This clone has a count of ten or more. The chain carries TRBV5-7 and TRBJ2-3; 8 bases are shared with TRBD1. TRBV5-7 is an ORF, and what it does is uncertain. V was pared by 2 bases and J by 3 bases, with 5 bases of the junction left unmatched. The CDR3 runs 15 residues. The CDR3 loop is CASSFDRGGTDTQYF. For the CDR3, the DNA is TGTGCCAGCAGCTTCGACAGGGGTGGAACAGATACGCAGTATTTT.

In its sample, this clone was seen once. The V call is TRBV4-2, the J call TRBJ1-5, with 7 bases aligning to TRBD1. With V trimmed by 2 bases and J by 5 bases, 3 bases remained unmatched. Germline lookup yields CDR1 LGHNA and CDR2 YNFKEQ. The CDR3 runs 14 residues. CDR3 sequence (DNA): TGTGCCAGCAGCCAACGACAGGGATATCAGCCCCAGCATTTT. It codes for CASSQRQGYQPQHF.

The rearrangement links TRBV6-2 or TRBV6-3 to TRBJ2-3; TRBD1 agrees at 11 bases. The J segment lost 3 bases and the V segment lost 4 bases, leaving 9 bases of the junction unmatched. Per the germline V gene, CDR1 is MNHEY and CDR2 is SVGEGT. This CDR3 contains 17 residues. The CDR3 sequence: CASSLSMGQGETDTQYF. CDR3 sequence (DNA): TGTGCCAGCAGTTTATCCATGGGACAGGGGGAGACAGATACGCAGTATTTT.

The genes are TRBV7-6 and TRBJ1-1, with no clear D. Germline assignment: CDR1 SGHVS and CDR2 FNYEAQ. The germline V and J ends were trimmed by 1 base and 0 bases, with 12 bases remaining between them. This CDR3 has 16 residues. The CDR3: CASSLGSGIMNTEAFF. The CDR3 DNA sequence: TGTGCCAGCAGCTTAGGGTCAGGCATCATGAACACTGAAGCTTTCTTT.

The rearrangement joins TRBV20-1 to TRBJ1-6; a weak D match, TRBD1 (6 bases). CDR1 and CDR2 from the germline V gene are DFQATT and SNEGSKA (reference sequence). The CDR3 totals 11 residues. The V end lost 6 bases, the J end lost 13 bases, and 13 bases lay between the germline ends. CDR3 bases: TGCAGTGCCTACCGGGACAACCCCCTCCACTTT. This sequence encodes CSAYRDNPLHF.

This chain joins TRBV7-8 and TRBJ2-5, with 7 bases that match TRBD2. The CDR3 is 11 residues long. V gave up 11 bases and J gave up 5 bases; unmatched junction bases: 5. Germline V CDR1 and CDR2: SGHVS, FQNEAQ. The CDR3 nucleotides read TGTGCCTGCCAAGCGGGGGAGACCCAGTACTTC. It yields the protein CACQAGETQYF. Full variable domain (outside the CDR3, taken from reference TRBV7-8 and TRBJ2-5): GAGVSQSPRYKVAKRGQDVALRCDPISGHVSLFWYQQALGQGPEFLTYFQNEAQLDKSGLPSDRFFAERPEGSVSTLKIQRTQQEDSAVYLCACQAGETQYFGPGTRLLVL.

This rearrangement joins TRBV5-1 to TRBJ2-5; the match to TRBD2 covers 8 bases. The germline gives CDR1 SGHRS, CDR2 YFSETQ. V gave up 3 bases and J gave up 5 bases; unmatched junction bases: 9. CDR3 size: 15 residues. DNA for the CDR3: TGCGCCAGCAGCTCGGGACTAGTGGCGGCCGAGACCCAGTACTTC. Amino acids: CASSSGLVAAETQYF.

The J gene is TRBJ2-2, the V gene TRBV2; D is perhaps TRBD1 (6 bases). V was cut by 7 bases and J by 4 bases, with 19 bases left in between. The germline gives CDR1 SNHLY, CDR2 FYNNEI. The CDR3 covers 16 residues. This chain's CDR3 is CASNPISTGPTGELFF. The CDR3 DNA is TGTGCCAGCAACCCGATATCGACAGGCCCCACCGGGGAGCTGTTTTTT.

The chain couples TRBV5-8 to TRBJ1-4; 9 nucleotides match TRBD1. The CDR3 has 14 amino acids. Germline CDR1 is SGHTS and CDR2 is YDEGEE. V lost 4 bases and J lost 8; bases outside the gene matches: 6. The CDR3 reads CASSKGQGGEKLFF. The DNA of the CDR3 is TGTGCCAGCAGCAAGGGACAGGGAGGCGAAAAACTGTTTTTT. Together with reference TRBV5-8 and TRBJ1-4, the CDR3 gives the full variable domain: EAGVTQSPTHLIKTRGQQATLRCSPISGHTSVYWYQQALGLGLQFLLWYDEGEERNRGNFPPRFSGRQFPNYSSELNVNALELEDSALYLCASSKGQGGEKLFFGSGTQLSVL.

The gene calls are TRBV9 and TRBJ1-2; D is possibly TRBD1 (5 bases). The germline V gene has CDR1 SGDLS and CDR2 YYNGEE. V was pared by 3 bases and J by 8 bases, with 11 bases between. The CDR3 runs to 12 residues. The CDR3 region has the DNA TGTGCCAGCAGCGACAGGTATTCGGGCTACACCTTC. Protein: CASSDRYSGYTF. The full variable domain, rest sourced from reference TRBV9 and TRBJ1-2, is DSGVTQTPKHLITATGQRVTLRCSPRSGDLSVYWYQQSLDQGLQFLIQYYNGEERAKGNILERFSAQQFPDLHSELNLSSLELGDSALYFCASSDRYSGYTFGSGTRLTVV.

This chain links TRBV10-3 with TRBJ1-2; D might be TRBD1 (5 bases). The CDR3 has 17 residues. The V gene's germline CDR1 is ENHRY and CDR2 SYGVKD. Trimming left V 2 bases short and J 2 bases short, with 18 bases between. The CDR3 DNA reads as TGTGCCATCAGTGAGGCCGCAGGCCCAACAGGAAACTATGGCTACACCTTC. It yields the protein CAISEAAGPTGNYGYTF.

This clone was detected only once. The rearrangement uses TRBV7-9 and TRBJ1-2, with D hard to call. The CDR3 spans 14 residues. Germline assignment: CDR1 SEHNR and CDR2 FQNEAQ (reference sequence). Trimming took 7 bases from V and 0 from J, leaving 12 bases between them. The CDR3: CASTEFQSNYGYTF. Here the CDR3 DNA reads TGTGCCAGCACCGAATTCCAGTCTAACTATGGCTACACCTTC.

The rearrangement links TRBV6-2 or TRBV6-3 to TRBJ1-4; 9 nucleotides line up with TRBD1. The germline V gene has CDR1 MNHEY and CDR2 SVGEGT. This CDR3 has 15 amino acids. Trimming took 2 bases from V and 8 from J; bases not matched to a gene: 6. CDR3: CASSYEGQGSEKLFF. The CDR3 nucleotides are TGTGCCAGCAGTTACGAGGGACAGGGCAGCGAAAAACTGTTTTTT.

This clone was found once. This chain connects TRBV6-5 to TRBJ1-1, with unresolved D. Germline-derived CDR1 and CDR2 are MNHEY and SVGAGI. The CDR3 runs 15 residues. V lost 4 bases, J lost 2 bases, and 14 bases lay in between. The DNA of the CDR3 is TGTGCCAGCAGTTTTCTACAGCTGATCAACACTGAAGCTTTCTTT. Translation gives CASSFLQLINTEAFF.

The chain uses TRBV5-1 and TRBJ2-5; 7 bases fit TRBD2. CDR3 length equals 14 residues. Germline loops: CDR1 SGHRS, CDR2 YFSETQ. V was clipped by 4 bases and J by 4 bases; unmatched bases: 7. In DNA, the CDR3 is TGCGCCAGCAGCCCTACTAGCGTAGGAGAGACCCAGTACTTC. Protein: CASSPTSVGETQYF.

The genes are TRBV19 and TRBJ1-2; TRBD1 agrees at 8 bases. Germline V lookup: CDR1 LNHDA, CDR2 SQIVND (reference sequence). J gave up 9 bases and V 7 bases, and 7 bases lay outside the gene matches. The CDR3 is 12 residues long. The CDR3 bases are TGTGCCAGTATTAACAGGGGGGAGAGCTACACCTTC. Its protein is CASINRGESYTF.

The chain uses TRBV7-8 and TRBJ1-2; possibly TRBD1 for D (5 bases). V lost 1 base to trimming and J lost 7 bases, with 19 bases between them. This CDR3 region has 16 residues. The germline V gene has CDR1 SGHVS and CDR2 FQNEAQ. The CDR3 is CASSLVRGSRTGGYTF. The CDR3 region has the DNA TGTGCCAGCAGCTTAGTAAGGGGCAGTAGGACGGGTGGCTACACCTTC.

V usage is TRBV4-3 and J usage is TRBJ1-2; possibly TRBD1 for D (6 bases). Germline values: CDR1 LGHNA, CDR2 YSLEER. This CDR3 has 16 residues. Trimming shortened V by 1 base and J by 3 bases, and 15 bases separated the two germline ends. CDR3 sequence (DNA): TGCGCCAGCAGCCAAGCCGCGACAGGAGCCGACTATGGCTACACCTTC. This gives the protein CASSQAATGADYGYTF.

This chain links TRBV10-3 with TRBJ1-1; 9 bases are shared with TRBD1. CDR3 length: 13 residues. V lost 5 bases and J lost 10; bases outside the gene matches: 8. Germline V gives CDR1 ENHRY, CDR2 SYGVKD. This CDR3 is CAISRDREGRAFF. The CDR3 DNA is TGTGCCATCAGTCGGGACAGGGAGGGTAGAGCTTTCTTT.

This clone appeared many times. The V and J genes are TRBV12-3 or TRBV12-4 and TRBJ2-5; D is possibly TRBD2 (6 bases). Trimming pared 3 bases from V and 5 bases from J, leaving 10 bases between. CDR3 length equals 13 residues. Here the CDR3 DNA reads TGTGCCAGCAGTTTCGGGGGTAGGGAGACCCAGTACTTC. Translated: CASSFGGRETQYF.

The chain has TRBV20-1 and TRBJ1-1, with D possibly matching TRBD1 (5 bases). The CDR3 spans 14 residues. With 3 bases removed from V and 2 bases from J, the gap between germline ends came to 13 bases. Germline V gene sequence: CDR1 DFQATT, CDR2 SNEGSKA (reference sequence). The CDR3: CSASREGRNTEAFF. The CDR3 region has the DNA TGCAGTGCTAGTAGGGAGGGGAGAAACACTGAAGCTTTCTTT.

This clone was found a few times. The chain couples TRBV15 to TRBJ1-2; the D gene is possibly TRBD1 (6 bases). Trimming left V 6 bases short and J 2 bases short, with 19 bases between. Germline V gene data show CDR1 as LNHNV and CDR2 as YYDKDF (reference sequence). The CDR3 extends over 16 amino acids. For the CDR3, the DNA is TGTGCCACCAGAGCTTCCCGGGACACCAGCAACTATGGCTACACCTTC. Protein sequence: CATRASRDTSNYGYTF.

The chain combines TRBV10-3 with TRBJ1-2, with 7 positions matching TRBD1. Per germline, CDR1 ENHRY and CDR2 SYGVKD. Germline trimming cut 10 bases from V and 3 bases from J; bases unmatched to any gene: 8. The CDR3 runs 13 residues. DNA for the CDR3: TGTGCCACCGGACAGGAACGCTACTATGGCTACACCTTC. This codes for CATGQERYYGYTF.

V usage is TRBV18 and J usage is TRBJ2-5, with TRBD2 as a possible D gene (5 bases). The CDR3 contains 16 residues. V dropped 0 bases and J dropped 5 bases, with 16 bases sitting between them. Germline CDR1 KGHSH, CDR2 LQKENI. The CDR3: CASSPPEGGYTETQYF. The DNA for the CDR3 is TGTGCCAGCTCACCACCAGAGGGCGGCTATACCGAGACCCAGTACTTC.